The entry below gives a single T cell receptor beta chain sequence along with its context. This sample is drawn from a study of control samples from healthy donors and cancer patients. Assay used: immunoSEQ multiplex PCR; TCRdb lists only in-frame clones, some missing. The repertoire has under 100,000 clones, 93% of them found once; the top ten carry approximately 1.5%. Sequencing used blood. The source of this sequence is a woman younger than 45 in good health.

CDR3 amino acids: CASSGRRTSGSGNEQFF. The DNA of the CDR3 is TGTGCCAGCAGCGGTCGTCGTACTAGCGGGAGTGGAAATGAGCAGTTCTTC. This rearrangement joins TRBV2 to TRBJ2-1, with TRBD2 matching over 11 bases. The CDR3 runs 17 residues. Germline values: CDR1 SNHLY, CDR2 FYNNEI. The J segment lost 7 bases and the V segment lost 6 bases, leaving 14 bases of the junction unmatched.